These 3 T cell receptor beta chains were sequenced from one sample in a study of T cells expressing NK-cell markers. No DNA is given; TCRdb re-called the 5' RACE reads and lists each CDR3 protein once. This repertoire comprises 550,000 or so distinct CDR3 sequences; its ten largest clones make up around 3.3%. The source material was blood T cells: a sorted CD56 or NKG2C T cell subset, CD4+ or CD8+ T cells, or bulk PBMC T cells (not recorded which). The source is a man aged 18 to 30 in good health.

The chain has TRBV4-3 and TRBJ2-1; no DNA is available, so the TRBD1 call from TCRdb remains unchecked. Germline V gene data show CDR1 as LGHNA and CDR2 as YSLEER. The CDR3 spans 15 residues. The CDR3 reads CASSQPGQGHNEQFF.

The rearrangement links TRBV12-3 or TRBV12-4 to TRBJ1-5. The CDR3 has 13 residues. The CDR3: CASTGEGNQPQHF.

The genes are TRBV14 and TRBJ2-7; the TRBD1 assignment by TCRdb is unverifiable without DNA. CDR3 length equals 13 residues. The germline CDR1 and CDR2 sequences are SGHDN and FVKESK. This CDR3 reads CASSRAQGYEQYF. Drawing the rest from reference TRBV14 and TRBJ2-7, the complete variable domain is EAGVTQFPSHSVIEKGQTVTLRCDPISGHDNLYWYRRVMGKEIKFLLHFVKESKQDESGMPNNRFLAERTGGTYSTLKVQPAELEDSGVYFCASSRAQGYEQYFGPGTRLTVT.